This T cell receptor (beta chain) was sequenced during a study of blood T cell repertoires in COVID-19. Background on the study: Whether acute or convalescent, the COVID-19 samples came from the United States, Italy and Spain.

Measured with immunoSEQ multiplex PCR; TCRdb has only the in-frame clones, and not every one. Of some 380,000 clones in the sample, around 90% were seen once. Enrolled through a virtual design, the participants were between 18 and 89 years of age and came from around 25 US areas. Germline V gives CDR1 DFQATT, CDR2 SNEGSKA (reference sequence). The CDR3 is 11 amino acids. V lost 5 bases and J lost 4, with 6 bases in between. The sequencing sample was made of PBMCs or T cells enriched from blood (not recorded which). The chain has TRBV20-1 and TRBJ1-3; D ambiguous. The sequence was obtained from a middle-aged woman with acute COVID-19. CDR3 bases: TGCAGTGCTTTGAGGGGAAACACCATATATTTT. Translation: CSALRGNTIYF.